Each of the 13 T cell receptor beta chains below was sequenced from the same sample in a study of T-cell reconstitution after alpha-beta-depleted transplantation in children. The TCRbeta library was prepared with unique molecular identifiers. From the PCR reads, TCRdb called clonotypes with MiXCR, one entry per CDR3 protein. The sample holds about 610,000 distinct CDR3 sequences; roughly a tenth are singletons and the top ten take approximately 4.1%. The input for sequencing was PBMCs from the stem cell graft donor, taken from the stem cell graft. Receptors originate from a human donor who donated a stem cell graft to a child with acute myeloid leukemia.

This clonotype was seen only a few times. The J gene is TRBJ2-2, the V gene TRBV12-3 or TRBV12-4; possibly TRBD1 for D (5 bases). The CDR3 totals 14 residues. The V end was cut by 5 bases, the J end by 5 bases, with 12 bases between. This CDR3 reads CASSPNRQTGELFF. The CDR3, as DNA: TGTGCCAGCAGTCCAAACAGGCAGACCGGGGAGCTGTTTTTT.

This clonotype was counted ten times or more. This CDR3 is CSTTTVSMNTEAFF. The CDR3 DNA follows: TGCAGCACGACGACAGTTTCCATGAACACTGAAGCTTTCTTT. This sequence joins TRBV29-1 and TRBJ1-1, with TRBD1 as a possible D gene (5 bases). The CDR3 runs to 14 residues. Deletions cut 8 bases from V and 0 bases from J, with 16 bases between. Germline V gene data show CDR1 as SQVTM and CDR2 as ANQGSEA.

This clonotype was recorded at least ten times. The chain carries TRBV3-1 and TRBJ2-7; D gene uncertain. Trimming stripped 1 base from V and 6 bases from J, with 4 bases between. Germline lookup yields CDR1 LGHDT and CDR2 YNNKEL (reference sequence). CDR3 length: 11 residues. The CDR3, as DNA: TGTGCCAGCAGCCAAGGCGCCGAGCAGTACTTC. Its protein is CASSQGAEQYF.

This clonotype was counted ten times or more. Germline is not matched at one junction end, which may reflect a read error. CDR3 region: CASSLTRAQGTQYF. CDR3 bases: TGTGCCAGCAGCCTTACCCGGGCACAAGGGACCCAGTACTTC. The chain carries TRBV3-1 and TRBJ2-5; D not certain. This CDR3 is 14 amino acids long. The germline CDR1 and CDR2 sequences are LGHDT and YNNKEL (reference sequence).

This clonotype appeared many times. J is TRBJ2-6 and V is TRBV7-9; D ambiguous. In germline, CDR1 is SEHNR, CDR2 FQNEAQ (reference sequence). The CDR3 contains 15 residues. Trimming removed 4 bases at V and 0 bases at J, with 7 bases between. CDR3 amino acids: CASSSELSGANVLTF. In DNA form, the CDR3 reads TGTGCCAGCAGCTCCGAACTCTCTGGGGCCAACGTCCTGACTTTC.

In this sample, this clonotype turned up many times. The chain has TRBV3-1 and TRBJ1-1; D is possibly TRBD1 (6 bases). Trimming removed 4 bases from V and 1 base from J, with 13 bases in between. Germline-derived CDR1 and CDR2 are LGHDT and YNNKEL (reference sequence). The CDR3 is made up of 15 amino acids. The CDR3 reads CASSPRGERNTEAFF. The CDR3, as DNA: TGTGCCAGCAGCCCCAGGGGTGAGAGGAACACTGAAGCTTTCTTT.

This clonotype was observed a handful of times. The CDR3 DNA follows: TGTGCCAGCAGCTTAGCTCAGGACACCTATGGCTACACCTTC. Residues: CASSLAQDTYGYTF. V is TRBV7-9 and J is TRBJ1-2; possible D gene TRBD1, 5 bases. CDR1 and CDR2 (germline): SEHNR, FQNEAQ (reference sequence). The CDR3 contains 14 residues. V was shortened by 0 bases and J by 4 bases, with 9 bases between the two germline ends.

Many counts were recorded for this clonotype. V is TRBV6-1 and J is TRBJ2-1, with 7 bases that match TRBD2. Germline V gene data show CDR1 as MNHNS and CDR2 as SASEGT. Trimming cost V 5 bases and J 0 bases; bases outside gene matches: 4. The length of the CDR3 is 15 residues. CDR3 sequence (DNA): TGTGCCAGCAGTAGGGACTACACCTCCTACAATGAGCAGTTCTTC. It encodes CASSRDYTSYNEQFF.

This clonotype was found a few times. CDR3 bases: TGCAGCGGCCACAGGGGGCGGTCGGACACTGAAGCTTTCTTT. Translating gives CSGHRGRSDTEAFF. The rearrangement joins TRBV29-1 to TRBJ1-1; 9 nucleotides match TRBD1. The CDR3 runs 14 residues. J was trimmed by 3 bases and V by 7 bases; bases with no gene match: 9. Germline V lookup: CDR1 SQVTM, CDR2 ANQGSEA.

This rearrangement joins TRBV7-2 to TRBJ2-5; 14 positions agree with TRBD2. Unmatched junction bases numbered 4, after V lost 5 bases and J lost 2 bases. The germline CDR1 and CDR2 sequences are SGHTA and FQGNSA. The CDR3 has 16 amino acids. CDR3 residues: CASSPRTSGGQETQYF. In nucleotides, the CDR3 is TGTGCCAGCAGCCCCCGGACTAGCGGGGGGCAAGAGACCCAGTACTTC.

This clonotype was detected many times. The chain is built from TRBV6-2 or TRBV6-3 and TRBJ2-7, with D tentatively TRBD1 (5 bases). Looked up from germline, CDR1 is MNHEY and CDR2 is SVGEGT. The CDR3 covers 14 residues. The V end was cut by 0 bases, the J end by 9 bases, with 15 bases between. The CDR3, as DNA: TGTGCCAGCAGTTACTCGACGAATGGGGCTGGGCAGTACTTC. Translated: CASSYSTNGAGQYF.

This clonotype was detected many times. The chain employs TRBV3-1 and TRBJ1-1; 8 nucleotides line up with TRBD1. The CDR3 runs to 13 residues. With V trimmed by 5 bases and J by 4 bases, 3 bases remained unmatched. The germline CDR1 and CDR2 sequences are LGHDT and YNNKEL (reference sequence). CDR3 protein: CASSDTGGTEAFF. The CDR3 DNA follows: TGTGCCAGCAGCGACACAGGGGGCACTGAAGCTTTCTTT.

This chain connects TRBV20-1 to TRBJ2-7; D is perhaps TRBD1 (6 bases). V lost 0 bases and J lost 0, with 12 bases in between. The CDR3 is 15 residues long. Germline assignment: CDR1 DFQATT and CDR2 SNEGSKA (reference sequence). The CDR3 loop reads CSARDLTGSSYEQYF. In nucleotides, the CDR3 is TGCAGTGCTAGAGATTTGACAGGAAGCTCCTACGAGCAGTACTTC.